This TCR beta chain stems from a study of blood T cell repertoires in COVID-19. Study as a whole: The cDNA or gDNA used as material had been derived from T cells, B-cell-depleted T cells, or PBMCs.

Trimming removed 3 bases from V and 4 bases from J, with 12 bases in between. The CDR3 is 14 residues long. Germline values: CDR1 LNHDA, CDR2 SQIVND (reference sequence). In the source study's methods: Researchers report that nucleated cell counts were estimated from reference gene primer amplification. TCRdb's table, derived via immunoSEQ multiplex PCR, lists solely in-frame clones and lacks some. Clone size and the V and J calls come from that table; the DNA yielded D and trimming. The table lists about 120,000 clones, 70% to 85% of them singletons. This clonotype originated in a man aged 50 to 59 with acute or convalescent COVID-19. The rearrangement uses TRBV19 and TRBJ1-1, with D possibly being TRBD1 (5 bases). Sequencing used peripheral blood. The CDR3 DNA sequence: TGTGCCAGTAGTATCACGGGGGGTGGCACTGAAGCTTTCTTT. Translated, it gives CASSITGGGTEAFF. Together with reference TRBV19 and TRBJ1-1, the CDR3 gives the full variable domain: DGGITQSPKYLFRKEGQNVTLSCEQNLNHDAMYWYRQDPGQGLRLIYYSQIVNDFQKGDIAEGYSVSREKKESFPLTVTSAQKNPTAFYLCASSITGGGTEAFFGQGTRLTVV.